This T cell receptor (beta chain) was sequenced during a study of vaccination and CD4 T cells after COVID-19. As regards this clonotype: Antigen unknown.

Treatment in this sample: roughly nine-day PBMC culture with coronavirus spike peptide pools or control peptides (ViraFEST assay). Researchers collected the unexposed donor's CD4+ T cells before the COVID-19 pandemic (2011-2018). An Oncomine TCR Beta short-read assay was used to sequence the DNA from cultured CD4+ T cells. Investigators isolated genomic DNA from cultured CD4+ T cells. TCRdb passed the PCR reads through MiXCR, listing each CDR3 protein once. Altogether several thousand distinct CDR3 sequences are present, approximately 48% being singletons, with the ten largest covering roughly 25%. The source is a human donor in good health. Sequencing was carried out using CD4+ T cells from blood, cultured in vitro.

The CDR3 bases are TGTGCCAGCAGGACCAGAGACGGGGGTAAGAGCTCCTACAATGAGCAGTTCTTC. As protein: CASRTRDGGKSSYNEQFF. The chain carries TRBV27 and TRBJ2-1, with TRBD2 as a possible D gene (6 bases). This CDR3 contains 18 residues. CDR1 and CDR2 from the germline V gene are MNHEY and SMNVEV (reference sequence). The V gene lost 6 bases and the J gene lost 0 bases, with 21 bases spanning the gap.